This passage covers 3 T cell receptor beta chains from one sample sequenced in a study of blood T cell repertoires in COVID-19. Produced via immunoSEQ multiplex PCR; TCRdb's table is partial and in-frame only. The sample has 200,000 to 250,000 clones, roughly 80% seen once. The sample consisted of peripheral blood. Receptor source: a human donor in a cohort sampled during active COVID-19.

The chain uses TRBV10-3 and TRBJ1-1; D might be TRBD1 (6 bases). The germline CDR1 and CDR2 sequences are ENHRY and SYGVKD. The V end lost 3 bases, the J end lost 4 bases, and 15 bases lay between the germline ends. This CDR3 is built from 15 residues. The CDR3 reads CAISEPGVRGTEAFF. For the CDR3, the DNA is TGTGCCATCAGTGAACCAGGGGTTCGGGGCACTGAAGCTTTCTTT.

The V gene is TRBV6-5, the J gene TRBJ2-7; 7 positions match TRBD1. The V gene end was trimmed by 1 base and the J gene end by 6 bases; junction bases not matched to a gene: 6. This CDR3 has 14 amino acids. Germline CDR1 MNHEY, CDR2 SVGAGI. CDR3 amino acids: CASSYFDRAGEQYF. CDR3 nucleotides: TGTGCCAGCAGTTACTTCGACAGGGCGGGCGAGCAGTACTTC.

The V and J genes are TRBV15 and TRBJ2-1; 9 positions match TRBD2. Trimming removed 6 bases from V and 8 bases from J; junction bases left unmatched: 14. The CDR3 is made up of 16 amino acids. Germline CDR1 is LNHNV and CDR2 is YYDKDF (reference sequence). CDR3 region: CATSAGGGGSRYEQFF. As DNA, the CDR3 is TGTGCCACCAGTGCGGGAGGGGGCGGGAGTAGGTATGAGCAGTTCTTC.